These 18 T cell receptor beta chains were all obtained from the same sample, sequenced in a study of CD8+ T cells in alopecia areata. Extracted RNA was reverse transcribed into cDNA, the sequencing template. The repertoire was sequenced with immunoSEQ multiplex PCR; TCRdb's copy has only in-frame clones and lacks some. The data contain roughly 150,000 clones, roughly 60% of them singletons. Sequencing input: CD4+ T cells sorted from blood. The receptors come from a human donor in good health.

This rearrangement joins TRBV4-1 to TRBJ1-2; D gene uncertain. CDR1 and CDR2 from the germline V gene are MGHRA and YSYEKL. The V end lost 4 bases, the J end lost 7 bases, and 10 bases lay between the germline ends. The CDR3 covers 12 residues. The CDR3, as DNA: TGCGCCAGCAGCCCCACCGGGTTTGGCTACACCTTC. This sequence encodes CASSPTGFGYTF.

V usage is TRBV2 and J usage is TRBJ2-5; TRBD2 might be the D (5 bases). This CDR3 contains 13 residues. CDR1 and CDR2 (germline): SNHLY, FYNNEI. Trimming stripped 9 bases from V and 5 bases from J, with 16 bases between. The CDR3 sequence is CASEEGNVETQYF. CDR3 DNA: TGTGCCAGTGAAGAGGGCAACGTGGAGACCCAGTACTTC.

The genes are TRBV29-1 and TRBJ2-7; no firm D call. The CDR3 has 13 residues. CDR1 and CDR2 (germline): SQVTM, ANQGSEA. V lost 6 bases to trimming and J lost 2 bases, with 14 bases between them. CDR3 bases: TGCAGCGTGGATCCTCGAGCGACCTACGAGCAGTACTTC. This codes for CSVDPRATYEQYF.

Comment on this clone: The identical CDR3 is also encoded by other nucleotide sequences in the sample. The J gene is TRBJ1-1, the V gene TRBV30; D is possibly TRBD1 (6 bases). Trimming cost V 3 bases and J 0 bases, with 8 bases left between them. Per the germline V gene, CDR1 is GTSNPN and CDR2 is SVGIG (reference sequence). The CDR3 contains 13 residues. CDR3 coding DNA: TGTGCCTGGAGGACAGGTCTGAACACTGAAGCTTTCTTT. Protein product: CAWRTGLNTEAFF.

This clone was counted between two and nine times. This chain connects TRBV18 to TRBJ1-1, with D uncertain. CDR1 is KGHSH and CDR2 is LQKENI in the germline V gene. The CDR3 has 15 amino acids. V shed 2 bases and J shed 5 bases, with 15 bases lying between them. The CDR3, as DNA: TGTGCCAGCTCACCAAAAAACGGACGAAATACTGAAGCTTTCTTT. Protein sequence: CASSPKNGRNTEAFF.

The chain carries TRBV15 and TRBJ2-5, with 7 bases fitting TRBD1. J was trimmed by 4 bases and V by 4 bases; bases with no gene match: 6. Per the germline V gene, CDR1 is LNHNV and CDR2 is YYDKDF (reference sequence). The CDR3 consists of 14 residues. This CDR3 is CATSTRQGRETQYF. The DNA of the CDR3 is TGTGCCACCAGCACTCGACAGGGTCGAGAGACCCAGTACTTC.

V is TRBV29-1 and J is TRBJ2-1; 8 bases are a match to TRBD1. Germline V gives CDR1 SQVTM, CDR2 ANQGSEA. The CDR3 is 13 residues long. The V segment lost 7 bases and the J segment 8 bases; nucleotides outside the gene matches: 10. CDR3 loop: CSGRGQAWDEQFF. As DNA, the CDR3 is TGCAGCGGCAGGGGACAGGCGTGGGATGAGCAGTTCTTC.

In its sample, this clone was seen a few times. This chain links TRBV11-2 with TRBJ1-1, with no clear D. The germline V gene has CDR1 SGHAT and CDR2 FQNNGV. CDR3 length: 17 amino acids. V lost 5 bases to trimming and J lost 2 bases, with 21 bases between them. CDR3 bases: TGTGCCAGCAGCCCCTGGACCCTCAAGATGGGAAACACTGAAGCTTTCTTT. Its translation: CASSPWTLKMGNTEAFF.

The chain has TRBV27 and TRBJ1-2, with 9 bases lining up with TRBD1. Trimming removed 4 bases from V and 8 bases from J; junction bases left unmatched: 11. The CDR3 is 15 residues long. Germline assignment: CDR1 MNHEY and CDR2 SMNVEV (reference sequence). CDR3 residues: CASSWSRTGDQGYTF. The DNA of the CDR3 is TGTGCCAGCAGTTGGAGCCGGACAGGGGATCAAGGCTACACCTTC.

This chain joins TRBV29-1 and TRBJ1-4, with D unclear. The CDR3 is 11 amino acids. Germline V gene lookup returns CDR1 SQVTM and CDR2 ANQGSEA. CDR3 sequence: CTGGTNEKLFF. The DNA of the CDR3 is TGCACCGGTGGAACTAATGAAAAACTGTTTTTT.

The chain has TRBV7-8 and TRBJ2-7; tentatively, D is TRBD1 or TRBD2 (6 bases each). CDR3 length equals 15 residues. Trimming took off 1 base at V and 7 bases at J, with 17 bases between the two ends. CDR1 and CDR2 (germline): SGHVS, FQNEAQ. The CDR3 loop reads CASSLGRQAAGEQYF. The CDR3 bases are TGTGCCAGCAGCTTAGGGAGACAGGCCGCGGGGGAGCAGTACTTC.

The chain recombines TRBV4-1 with TRBJ2-5, with 10 bases that match TRBD2. CDR1 and CDR2 (germline): MGHRA, YSYEKL. V lost 1 base and J lost 9; bases outside the gene matches: 8. The CDR3 runs 15 residues. CDR3 in amino acids: CASSQVTSGVGAQYF. CDR3 bases: TGCGCCAGCAGCCAAGTTACTAGCGGGGTCGGGGCCCAGTACTTC.

J is TRBJ1-1 and V is TRBV6-5; no definite D call. Germline V gene data show CDR1 as MNHEY and CDR2 as SVGAGI. The CDR3 consists of 12 residues. Trimming cost V 8 bases and J 6 bases, with 13 bases left between them. This chain's CDR3 is CASHRPPSEAFF. In DNA form, the CDR3 reads TGTGCCAGCCATCGGCCTCCCTCTGAAGCTTTCTTT.

The chain recombines TRBV18 with TRBJ2-6, with TRBD2 as a possible D gene (5 bases). CDR3 length equals 17 residues. Germline V gene lookup returns CDR1 KGHSH and CDR2 LQKENI. With 4 bases removed from V and 2 bases from J, the gap between germline ends came to 15 bases. Written as DNA, the CDR3 is TGTGCCAGCTCACACGGGAAGGAGAAGGCTGGGGCCAACGTCCTGACTTTC. This encodes CASSHGKEKAGANVLTF.

This clone was seen a few times. The chain joins TRBV29-1 to TRBJ2-1; TRBD2 matches 13 bases. CDR3 length: 15 residues. Germline assignment: CDR1 SQVTM and CDR2 ANQGSEA. V trimming: 7 bases; J trimming: 0 bases; junction bases outside the gene matches: 3. Here the CDR3 reads CSARTSGSSYNEQFF. DNA for the CDR3: TGCAGCGCCAGGACTAGCGGGAGCTCCTACAATGAGCAGTTCTTC.

This chain connects TRBV10-3 to TRBJ2-1; D may be TRBD2 (6 bases). The CDR3 contains 16 residues. Trimming took 2 bases from V and 5 from J, leaving 16 bases between them. CDR1 is ENHRY, CDR2 SYGVKD, per germline. In DNA form, the CDR3 reads TGTGCCATCAGTGAGCCGTCTAGCGACGGGAACAATGAGCAGTTCTTC. Its translation is CAISEPSSDGNNEQFF.

V usage is TRBV19 and J usage is TRBJ1-2, with D perhaps matching TRBD1 (6 bases). V lost 10 bases, J lost 6 bases, and 24 bases lay in between. Germline V gene sequence: CDR1 LNHDA, CDR2 SQIVND (reference sequence). The CDR3 spans 15 residues. CDR3 residues: CATQPHNREKDGYTF. The CDR3 bases are TGTGCCACCCAACCACATAACAGGGAAAAGGATGGCTACACCTTC.

This chain joins TRBV25-1 and TRBJ1-2, with 10 bases that match TRBD1. In germline, CDR1 is MGHDK, CDR2 SYGVNS. CDR3 size: 13 residues. V lost 3 bases to trimming and J lost 11 bases; unmatched junction nucleotides: 6. The DNA of the CDR3 is TGTGCCAGCAGTGACCACTGGACAGGGGGATACACCTTC. Translation gives CASSDHWTGGYTF.